This T cell receptor beta chain was sequenced during a study of blood T cell repertoires in COVID-19. V lost 0 bases and J lost 5; bases outside the gene matches: 4. The germline V gene encodes CDR1 SGHRS and CDR2 YFSETQ. The CDR3 covers 15 residues. Some clones are missing from TCRdb's copy, which holds only in-frame ones; the method was immunoSEQ multiplex PCR. The data hold about 320,000 clones, with roughly 89% observed a single time. Comments on this clone: This CDR3 is also generated by other DNA sequences in the sample.

Recruits, aged roughly 18 to 89 years, lived in 20 to 30 US areas. This chain connects TRBV5-1 to TRBJ1-4; 7 bases line up with TRBD1. This clonotype was obtained from a man aged 55-75 years who had recovered from COVID-19. Sequenced sample: PBMCs or T cells enriched from blood (not recorded which). CDR3 in amino acids: CASSLGDSLNEKLFF. In DNA form, the CDR3 reads TGCGCCAGCAGCTTGGGGGACAGTTTAAATGAAAAACTGTTTTTT.